This paragraph reports one TCR beta chain. Its antigen remains unknown. In germline, CDR1 is SGHTA, CDR2 FQGNSA. This CDR3 is built from 14 residues. These data are taken from a study of human CD8 memory T cell subsets. By UMI-labeled 5' RACE, the TCR beta libraries were made. Each CDR3 protein gets one entry in TCRdb, which reprocessed the 5' RACE reads and gives no DNA. The listing records about 8,800 distinct CDR3 sequences. Study conclusions and caveats: The study sequenced T cell receptor beta chains and no other chains. Diversity in stem-like memory and precursor exhausted T cells was similarly high, unlike effector memory cells. In stem-like memory T cells, Chao1 estimates suggested more diversity than in precursor exhausted T cells.

Progenitor exhausted-like CD8+ memory cells (TPEX) were CCR7+ PD-1+ TIGIT+. The clonotype originates from a human donor in good health. Material: CD8+ T cells from PBMCs. The rearrangement joins TRBV7-2 to TRBJ2-7; TCRdb returns TRBD1, unconfirmable since there is no DNA. CDR3 amino acids: CASSWGTGTYEQYF.